These T cell receptor beta chains were read from a single sample in a study of shared clonotypes between healthy human individuals. Libraries were prepared by immunoSEQ multiplex PCR; TCRdb keeps only in-frame clonotypes and omits some of them. The sample holds roughly 2.1 million clones, about 92% seen once. The sequenced material came from naive CD8+ T cells from PBMCs. All receptors come from a man aged 18 to 29 in good health. Some clones in this sample may be carry-over from other donors' samples. Each CDR3 is given with its conserved first and last residue. Fields, in order: D gene, clone size, V gene, J gene, CDR3 DNA, CDR3 protein. A D gene is named only where the DNA matches it firmly. Clone size is stated in some rows and not others, as once, few, many or a class when expanded.

-	-	TRBV9	TRBJ2-6	TGTGCCAGCAGCGTCAGGGTTTACGGGGCCAACGTCCTGACTTTC	CASSVRVYGANVLTF
-	few	TRBV27	TRBJ1-5	TGTGCCAGCAGTTCCGGTGGCAATCAGCCCCAGCATTTT	CASSSGGNQPQHF
-	-	TRBV4-1	TRBJ2-7	TGCGCCAGCAGCCAAGCCGGCGGGCCCCCCTACGAGCAGTACTTC	CASSQAGGPPYEQYF
-	-	TRBV6-1	TRBJ2-7	TGTGCCATCACTGTAGATGCTTCCTACGAGCAGTACTTC	CAITVDASYEQYF
-	-	TRBV2	TRBJ1-3	TGTGCCAGCAGTGCGGGGCGATCCTCTGGAAACACCATATATTTT	CASSAGRSSGNTIYF
-	-	TRBV18	TRBJ2-3	TGTGCCAGCTCACTGAGGACGGCCCTCGTCACAGATACGCAGTATTTT	CASSLRTALVTDTQYF
-	-	TRBV7-9	TRBJ2-3	TGTGCCAGCAGCCCGAATCTGGGGGGTGGGGTCACAGATACGCAGTATTTT	CASSPNLGGGVTDTQYF
TRBD1	-	TRBV2	TRBJ1-2	TGTGCCAGCAGCGAGGACAGGGGGTTCTATGGCTACACCTTC	CASSEDRGFYGYTF
-	once	TRBV29-1	TRBJ1-1	TGCAGCGTTGAAGATCCGTCAGGGGACACTGAAGCTTTCTTT	CSVEDPSGDTEAFF
-	-	TRBV6-1	TRBJ2-7	TGTGCCAGCAGTCCGAGCTCCTACGAGCAGTACTTC	CASSPSSYEQYF
-	-	TRBV6-1	TRBJ1-1	TGTGCCAGCAGTGGGCCGAACACTGAAGCTTTCTTT	CASSGPNTEAFF
-	-	TRBV13	TRBJ2-7	TGTGCCAGCAGCTTAGCGGGCAGGGCCTACGAGCAGTACTTC	CASSLAGRAYEQYF
-	-	TRBV19	TRBJ2-2	TGTGCCAGTAGTCAGGGGCGGAACACCGGGGAGCTGTTTTTT	CASSQGRNTGELFF
TRBD2	-	TRBV5-1	TRBJ2-1	TGCGCCAGCAGCGACGGGACTAGCGGCTACAATGAGCAGTTCTTC	CASSDGTSGYNEQFF
-	-	TRBV13	TRBJ1-2	TGTGCCAGCAGCTCCGAGGGGAGCCCCTATGGCTACACCTTC	CASSSEGSPYGYTF
-	few	TRBV30	TRBJ1-2	TGTGCCTGGACCGACGGAGGATATGGCTACACCTTC	CAWTDGGYGYTF
-	-	TRBV9	TRBJ1-5	TGTGCCAGCAGCGTATCAGGGGTAAATCAGCCCCAGCATTTT	CASSVSGVNQPQHF
TRBD1	-	TRBV7-7	TRBJ2-2	TGTGCCAGCAGCCCCCGACAGGGGGCAACCGGGGAGCTGTTTTTT	CASSPRQGATGELFF
-	once	TRBV19	TRBJ2-7	TGTGCCAGTAGTCGAGCGACTGGCCTTCTGTACGAGCAGTACTTC	CASSRATGLLYEQYF
-	-	TRBV9	TRBJ2-3	TGTGCCAGCAGCGTAGTAATGAGTGCAGATACGCAGTATTTT	CASSVVMSADTQYF
-	-	TRBV28	TRBJ2-5	TGTGCCAGCAGTTCCTTTCAGGAACAGGTCGCAGAGACCCAGTACTTC	CASSSFQEQVAETQYF
TRBD1	-	TRBV5-4	TRBJ1-1	TGTGCCAGCAGCTTGATGTCAGGGGGGAACACTGAAGCTTTCTTT	CASSLMSGGNTEAFF
-	-	TRBV4-1	TRBJ1-2	TGCGCCAGCAGCCAGGCGGGAGGGATAAGGTATGGCTACACCTTC	CASSQAGGIRYGYTF
TRBD2	-	TRBV11-2	TRBJ2-1	TGTGCCAGCAGCTTAACTAGCGGGAGCCTGACCTACAATGAGCAGTTCTTC	CASSLTSGSLTYNEQFF
-	-	TRBV28	TRBJ1-1	TGTGCCAGCAGCCCCGCGGTGGGCTGGCGAGAGACTGAAGCTTTCTTT	CASSPAVGWRETEAFF
TRBD1	-	TRBV10-3	TRBJ1-2	TGTGCCATCAGTGGGACAGGGTCTAGGGAGTATGGCTACACCTTC	CAISGTGSREYGYTF
-	-	TRBV4-1	TRBJ2-6	TGCGCCAGCAGCCAGGCTACCTCTGGGGCCAACGTCCTGACTTTC	CASSQATSGANVLTF
TRBD2	-	TRBV5-6	TRBJ2-1	TGTGCCAGCAGCGCAACTAGCGGGAGGATGCACAATGAGCAGTTCTTC	CASSATSGRMHNEQFF
TRBD1	-	TRBV27	TRBJ1-1	TGTGCCAGCAGTCCGACAGGGGGTCACACTGAAGCTTTCTTT	CASSPTGGHTEAFF
TRBD1	-	TRBV9	TRBJ1-1	TGTGCCAGCAGCTTTCTTCCGGGACAGGCTGAAGCTTTCTTT	CASSFLPGQAEAFF
TRBD2	-	TRBV5-6	TRBJ2-4	TGTGCCAGCACCACAGGCGGGGGGCTGCACATTCAGTACTTC	CASTTGGGLHIQYF
TRBD1	-	TRBV6-5	TRBJ1-6	TGTGCCAGCAGTTGGGACAGGGCGTCGAGGAATTCACCCCTCCACTTT	CASSWDRASRNSPLHF
TRBD1	once	TRBV7-9	TRBJ2-7	TGTGCCAGCAGGGGAAGAGGGACAGGGACCTCCTACGAGCAGTACTTC	CASRGRGTGTSYEQYF
-	-	TRBV19	TRBJ1-2	TGTGCCAGTAGCACGAGGGGCCTCGCGGGCTACACCTTC	CASSTRGLAGYTF
TRBD2	-	TRBV4-1	TRBJ2-1	TGCGCCAGCAGCCAAGAGGTGGGGACTAGCGGCGCGGAGAAGCAGTTCTTC	CASSQEVGTSGAEKQFF
-	-	TRBV30	TRBJ1-5	TGTGCCTGGGGGGCGGGCTTCAGCAATCAGCCCCAGCATTTT	CAWGAGFSNQPQHF
TRBD2	-	TRBV7-2	TRBJ2-7	TGTGCCAGCAGCTTAGTAGTTGTCTGGGCTAGCGGGATCCACGAGCAGTACTTC	CASSLVVVWASGIHEQYF
-	once	TRBV11-2	TRBJ1-1	TGTGCCAGCAGCTTATACAGGGACGGTGAAGCTTTCTTT	CASSLYRDGEAFF
TRBD2	-	TRBV28	TRBJ2-7	TGTGCCAGCAGTTTAGCGGGGGACTACGAGCAGTACTTC	CASSLAGDYEQYF
-	once	TRBV29-1	TRBJ2-7	TGCAGCGTTGAAGGGCCCTATAAGGGGGAGCAGTACTTC	CSVEGPYKGEQYF
-	-	TRBV10-3	TRBJ2-7	TGTGCCATCCGGGACAAACTTTCCTCCTACGAGCAGTACTTC	CAIRDKLSSYEQYF
-	-	TRBV28	TRBJ1-3	TGTGCCAGCAGTTTATGGGCCGCCGGTGGAAACACCATATATTTT	CASSLWAAGGNTIYF
-	-	TRBV7-9	TRBJ1-2	TGTGCCAGCAGCTTAATCCCCGAGTCCTTC	CASSLIPESF
-	-	TRBV28	TRBJ2-2	TGTGCCAGCAGCTCCCCGGGACACTCCCTCGCCGGGGAGCTGTTTTTT	CASSSPGHSLAGELFF
-	few	TRBV28	TRBJ1-2	TGTGCCAGCAGTACAATGGGAGGCTACACCTTC	CASSTMGGYTF
TRBD1	-	TRBV7-3	TRBJ2-7	TGTGCCAGCAGCTGGACAGGGTCGGGCGAGCAGTACTTC	CASSWTGSGEQYF
-	-	TRBV4-2	TRBJ2-1	TGTGCCAGCAGCCAAGACGATCTGAGGGATTACAATGAGCAGTTCTTC	CASSQDDLRDYNEQFF
-	-	TRBV18	TRBJ2-5	TGTGCCAGCTCACCCGCAGGGGCCTGGGAGACCCAGTACTTC	CASSPAGAWETQYF